A single sample is the source of the 24 T cell receptor beta chains below, sequenced in a study of blood T cell dynamics during melanoma immunotherapy. The table came from immunoSEQ multiplex PCR; TCRdb's copy has only in-frame clones and leaves some out. Here the sample spans approximately 29,000 clones, around four fifths being singletons. The time point: week 3, after first cycle of checkpoint inhibitor. This specimen was blood, taken from a patient treated with checkpoint blockade. The source of these receptors is a human donor with melanoma.

In DNA, the CDR3 is TGTGCCAGCAGTGAATTATCCCAGGGGGACTACGAGCAGTACTTC. Protein: CASSELSQGDYEQYF. The gene calls are TRBV6-1 and TRBJ2-7, with 7 bases that match TRBD1. CDR3 length: 15 residues. Germline CDR1 and CDR2: MNHNS and SASEGT. V was clipped by 2 bases and J by 3 bases; unmatched bases: 7.

This clone was recorded only once. V and J are TRBV5-1 and TRBJ2-3, with D perhaps TRBD1 or TRBD2 (5 bases each). V was clipped by 2 bases and J by 2 bases, with 15 bases between them. The CDR3 runs 16 residues. Germline V gives CDR1 SGHRS, CDR2 YFSETQ. CDR3 in amino acids: CASSLFPGQITDTQYF. The CDR3, as DNA: TGCGCCAGCAGCTTATTCCCGGGGCAGATCACAGATACGCAGTATTTT. The variable domain in full, with the rest retrieved from reference TRBV5-1 and TRBJ2-3, is KAGVTQTPRYLIKTRGQQVTLSCSPISGHRSVSWYQQTPGQGLQFLFEYFSETQRNKGNFPGRFSGRQFSNSRSEMNVSTLELGDSALYLCASSLFPGQITDTQYFGPGTRLTVL.

The chain joins TRBV18 to TRBJ2-7, with D perhaps given as TRBD1 or TRBD2 (5 bases each). Germline values: CDR1 KGHSH, CDR2 LQKENI. Trimming left V 3 bases short and J 3 bases short, with 15 bases between. The CDR3 loop spans 15 amino acids. The CDR3, as DNA: TGTGCCAGCTCACCCCCGGGACGGGCGATCTACGAGCAGTACTTC. It specifies CASSPPGRAIYEQYF.

A few counts support this clone. This chain links TRBV7-9 with TRBJ2-5, with 10 bases identical to TRBD1. The CDR3 runs 18 residues. With V trimmed by 5 bases and J by 2 bases, 14 bases remained unmatched. The germline gives CDR1 SEHNR, CDR2 FQNEAQ (reference sequence). The CDR3 is CASSPDWGLGQGQETQYF. The CDR3 DNA reads as TGTGCCAGCAGCCCCGATTGGGGACTGGGACAGGGGCAAGAGACCCAGTACTTC.

This rearrangement joins TRBV20-1 to TRBJ1-1; 7 bases are a match to TRBD1. Germline V gene lookup returns CDR1 DFQATT and CDR2 SNEGSKA (reference sequence). The CDR3 runs to 9 residues. V dropped 7 bases and J dropped 10; count of bases not matched to a gene: 3. The CDR3 sequence is CSVGQRAFF. DNA of the CDR3: TGCAGTGTGGGACAGCGAGCTTTCTTT.

This clone was observed a handful of times. V gene TRBV6-4 combines with J gene TRBJ1-6; 10 bases agree with TRBD1. V was pared by 0 bases and J by 7 bases, with 0 bases of the junction left unmatched. Germline assignment: CDR1 MRHNA and CDR2 SNTAGT. This CDR3 contains 15 residues. The CDR3 nucleotides read TGTGCCAGCAGTGACTCGACAGGGGGCAATTCACCCCTCCACTTT. This gives the protein CASSDSTGGNSPLHF.

The V call is TRBV6-5, the J call TRBJ1-1; 7 nucleotides agree with TRBD1. From germline, CDR1 is MNHEY and CDR2 SVGAGI. CDR3 length: 13 residues. Trimming took 2 bases from V and 5 from J; bases not matched to a gene: 2. For the CDR3, the DNA is TGTGCCAGCAGTTACCCAGGGGGGACTGAAGCTTTCTTT. Amino acids: CASSYPGGTEAFF.

V is TRBV5-5 and J is TRBJ2-1; TRBD2 matches at 9 bases. This CDR3 comprises 15 residues. V trimming: 5 bases; J trimming: 3 bases; junction bases outside the gene matches: 6. Germline values: CDR1 SGHKS, CDR2 YYEKEE (reference sequence). In nucleotides, the CDR3 is TGTGCCAGCAGTCTGAATAGCGGGGGCTACAATGAGCAGTTCTTC. Amino acid sequence: CASSLNSGGYNEQFF.

The V gene is TRBV6-4, the J gene TRBJ1-1; TRBD1 matches 9 bases. The germline CDR1 and CDR2 sequences are MRHNA and SNTAGT. Trimming cost V 6 bases and J 0 bases; bases outside gene matches: 5. This CDR3 has 15 residues. The CDR3 is CASRLGQGMNTEAFF. CDR3 DNA: TGTGCCAGCAGGCTAGGACAGGGGATGAACACTGAAGCTTTCTTT.

This chain connects TRBV2 to TRBJ2-1, with a weak D call TRBD2 (5 bases). This CDR3 has 14 residues. CDR1 is SNHLY and CDR2 is FYNNEI in the germline V gene. V lost 3 bases and J lost 8, with 14 bases in between. Here the CDR3 reads CASSDRTGVDEQFF. CDR3 nucleotide sequence: TGTGCCAGCAGTGATCGGACTGGCGTCGATGAGCAGTTCTTC.

The chain is built from TRBV6-1 and TRBJ1-1; no clear D gene. Germline CDR1 is MNHNS and CDR2 is SASEGT. This CDR3 is built from 12 residues. V lost 3 bases and J 12 bases, leaving 14 bases between the germline ends. CDR3 DNA sequence: TGTGCCAGCAGTGAGGCCCGTACGCGGACTTTCTTT. This gives the protein CASSEARTRTFF.

The chain employs TRBV19 and TRBJ1-5; 10 nucleotides agree with TRBD1. CDR1 LNHDA and CDR2 SQIVND come from the germline V gene (reference sequence). The CDR3 has 18 residues. V shed 7 bases and J 1 base; nucleotides not matched to a gene: 13. CDR3 protein: CASTRTGQGPGSNQPQHF. CDR3 DNA: TGTGCCAGTACCCGTACGGGACAGGGGCCCGGGAGCAATCAGCCCCAGCATTTT.

V is TRBV5-1 and J is TRBJ2-5; 7 positions match TRBD1. Trimming cost V 0 bases and J 8 bases; bases outside gene matches: 4. In germline, CDR1 is SGHRS, CDR2 YFSETQ. CDR3 length: 13 residues. The CDR3 sequence: CASSLDDRATQYF. The CDR3 DNA is TGCGCCAGCAGCTTGGACGACAGGGCAACCCAGTACTTC.

This clone was detected a few times. This chain connects TRBV11-2 to TRBJ2-3; TRBD1 is a possible D gene (5 bases). The V end lost 5 bases, the J end lost 1 base, and 13 bases lay between the germline ends. The germline CDR1 and CDR2 sequences are SGHAT and FQNNGV. The CDR3 sequence is 15 residues long. The CDR3 DNA reads as TGTGCCAGCAGCATTAGGGGTGGCCGCACAGATACGCAGTATTTT. Encoded protein: CASSIRGGRTDTQYF.

CDR3 loop: CASSVGGVQPQHF. The CDR3 DNA is TGTGCCAGCAGCGTTGGGGGGGTCCAGCCCCAGCATTTT. The J gene is TRBJ1-5, the V gene TRBV9; possibly TRBD1 for D (5 bases). The germline CDR1 and CDR2 sequences are SGDLS and YYNGEE. This CDR3 is built from 13 residues. V was shortened by 2 bases and J by 7 bases, with 10 bases between the two germline ends.

The J gene is TRBJ2-2, the V gene TRBV19; TRBD2 agrees at 9 bases. Germline V gene data show CDR1 as LNHDA and CDR2 as SQIVND (reference sequence). The CDR3 has 16 residues. V was clipped by 7 bases and J by 5 bases; unmatched bases: 11. The CDR3 sequence: CASKATPSGNTGELFF. The CDR3 bases are TGTGCCAGTAAAGCGACCCCTAGCGGGAATACCGGGGAGCTGTTTTTT.

This clone was observed a few times. This sequence joins TRBV9 and TRBJ1-3, with TRBD1 matching 7 bases. V gave up 2 bases and J gave up 4 bases; unmatched junction bases: 3. Looked up from germline, CDR1 is SGDLS and CDR2 is YYNGEE. The CDR3 contains 14 residues. The CDR3 sequence is CASSVGTVGNTIYF. In DNA form, the CDR3 reads TGTGCCAGCAGCGTTGGGACAGTCGGAAACACCATATATTTT.

This clone appeared once. The rearrangement joins TRBV14 to TRBJ1-2; D not resolved. Germline CDR1 and CDR2: SGHDN and FVKESK. Between the trimmed V and J ends, which lost 1 base and 4 bases, there was a span of 7 bases. This CDR3 comprises 13 residues. The CDR3 nucleotides read TGTGCCAGCAGCCAAGCAGTGTTCTATGGCTACACCTTC. Its protein product is CASSQAVFYGYTF.

This clone was detected once. The V gene is TRBV6-5, the J gene TRBJ1-2, with 10 bases aligning to TRBD1. The length of the CDR3 is 15 residues. J lost 4 bases, V lost 3 bases, and 5 bases had no gene match. Germline loops: CDR1 MNHEY, CDR2 SVGAGI. CDR3 in amino acids: CASSYGQGDPYGYTF. The DNA of the CDR3 is TGTGCCAGCAGTTATGGACAGGGGGACCCCTATGGCTACACCTTC.

The chain has TRBV6-1 and TRBJ2-1; D gene uncertain. CDR1 MNHNS and CDR2 SASEGT come from the germline V gene. V lost 4 bases to trimming and J lost 9 bases, with 10 bases between them. This CDR3 is 12 amino acids long. The CDR3 sequence: CASSVLVSEQFF. CDR3 coding DNA: TGTGCCAGCAGTGTACTTGTGAGTGAGCAGTTCTTC.

This sequence joins TRBV10-3 and TRBJ1-1; TRBD1 matches 11 bases. CDR1 ENHRY and CDR2 SYGVKD come from the germline V gene. CDR3 length: 15 residues. J lost 5 bases, V lost 5 bases, and 7 bases had no gene match. The CDR3 DNA follows: TGTGCCATCAGTAAAGGGACAGGGGGAAGAACTGAAGCTTTCTTT. Translation: CAISKGTGGRTEAFF.

The rearrangement uses TRBV5-6 and TRBJ2-1; D is unclear. This CDR3 is 12 amino acids long. Trimming pared 4 bases from V and 9 bases from J, leaving 11 bases between. Germline V gene sequence: CDR1 SGHDT, CDR2 YYEEEE. The CDR3 loop is CASSLRSGEQFF. The CDR3 DNA reads as TGTGCCAGCAGCCTCCGCTCGGGTGAGCAGTTCTTC.

The chain joins TRBV11-2 to TRBJ1-6; D not certain. CDR3 length: 17 residues. Trimming cost V 2 bases and J 0 bases, with 11 bases left between them. In germline, CDR1 is SGHAT, CDR2 FQNNGV. The chain's CDR3 is CASSLFGPSSYNSPLHF. CDR3 nucleotides: TGTGCCAGCAGCTTATTCGGCCCAAGCTCCTATAATTCACCCCTCCACTTT.

V usage is TRBV5-6 and J usage is TRBJ2-2, with D perhaps TRBD1 or TRBD2 (6 bases each). The germline V and J ends were trimmed by 3 bases and 4 bases, with 16 bases remaining between them. This CDR3 region has 16 residues. Germline V gene data show CDR1 as SGHDT and CDR2 as YYEEEE. The CDR3 sequence: CASSWPGAVGTGELFF. The CDR3 coding sequence is TGTGCCAGCAGCTGGCCGGGGGCTGTGGGCACCGGGGAGCTGTTTTTT.